This T cell receptor (beta chain) was retrieved from a study of Graves' ophthalmopathy and Graves' hyperthyroidism. Scientists amplified the TCR beta CDR3 regions from RNA transcripts. Second-round multiplex PCR followed a first-round RT-PCR using HTBI primers. TCRdb re-analysed the multiplex PCR reads in MiXCR, keeping a single row per CDR3 protein. This sample yields approximately 410,000 distinct CDR3 sequences, of which 15% are seen a single time; roughly 7% belongs to the top ten. V shed 4 bases and J 5 bases; nucleotides not matched to a gene: 7. Germline V gene lookup returns CDR1 SGHAT and CDR2 FQNNGV. This CDR3 has 14 residues. At least ten counts were recorded for this clonotype.

The chain is built from TRBV11-2 and TRBJ2-7, with 8 bases fitting TRBD1. Sequencing was performed on peripheral blood. The clonotype originates from a woman between 18 and 30 years old with stable Graves' hyperthyroidism. CDR3 sequence (DNA): TGTGCCAGCAGCTCCTACAGGGGGTTCCACGAGCAGTACTTC. Amino acid sequence: CASSSYRGFHEQYF.